This T cell receptor (beta chain) was sequenced for a study of blood T cells in healthy people across ages. The study, taken as a whole, reports: TCR beta diversity per million T cells fell roughly linearly with age. Strongly correlated with naive T cell percentage was TCR beta diversity.

PCR was performed a second time for about 6 to 12 cycles using a sample-barcoded 5' primer and a J-beta primer mix. Unique molecular identifiers of 12 random nucleotides labeled each cDNA. TCRdb reanalysed the 5' RACE reads using MiXCR and keeps one entry per CDR3 protein. The sample has about 940,000 distinct CDR3 sequences; approximately 49% are singletons. The draw of peripheral blood yielded roughly 10 milliliters from each donor. To note about this clonotype: Its antigen is as yet unknown.

This CDR3 spans 15 amino acids. In germline, CDR1 is KGHSH, CDR2 LQKENI. Trimming removed 2 bases from V and 4 bases from J; junction bases left unmatched: 5. The material sequenced was blood. The chain couples TRBV18 to TRBJ2-3, with TRBD1 identical over 8 bases. This clonotype originated in a young man in good health. The CDR3 coding sequence is TGTGCCAGCTCACCAAGCCGACAGGGGTCAGATACGCAGTATTTT. This translates into CASSPSRQGSDTQYF.